The present TCR beta chain was sequenced within a study of blood T cells in healthy people across ages. Together with a sample-barcoded 5' primer, a J-beta primer mix was included in a second PCR lasting about 7 to 11 cycles. From the 5' RACE reads, TCRdb called clonotypes with MiXCR, one entry per CDR3 protein. This sample has around 1,000,000 distinct CDR3 sequences, with approximately 26% found just once. V gave up 4 bases and J gave up 5 bases; unmatched junction bases: 15. The CDR3 totals 20 residues. Germline loops: CDR1 SGDLS, CDR2 YYNGEE. Notes on the study in general: Per million T cells, TCR beta diversity dropped roughly linearly as age increased.

This clonotype was observed a handful of times. Its specificity is unknown. This same sample was also part of a study on T cells of mothers and their children. Turning to that study: Each mother gave over 8 million TCR beta CDR3 reads; each child, approximately 3.3 million. The authors found no persistent microchimeric T cell clones.

The sequence was obtained from a girl aged 2 to 10 in good health. Sequencing used blood. V is TRBV9 and J is TRBJ2-1, with 16 bases lining up with TRBD2. The DNA of the CDR3 is TGTGCCAGCAGCCTCCTCCCGGGACTAGCGGGAGGGGTCTTAAACAATGAGCAGTTCTTC. Protein product: CASSLLPGLAGGVLNNEQFF.